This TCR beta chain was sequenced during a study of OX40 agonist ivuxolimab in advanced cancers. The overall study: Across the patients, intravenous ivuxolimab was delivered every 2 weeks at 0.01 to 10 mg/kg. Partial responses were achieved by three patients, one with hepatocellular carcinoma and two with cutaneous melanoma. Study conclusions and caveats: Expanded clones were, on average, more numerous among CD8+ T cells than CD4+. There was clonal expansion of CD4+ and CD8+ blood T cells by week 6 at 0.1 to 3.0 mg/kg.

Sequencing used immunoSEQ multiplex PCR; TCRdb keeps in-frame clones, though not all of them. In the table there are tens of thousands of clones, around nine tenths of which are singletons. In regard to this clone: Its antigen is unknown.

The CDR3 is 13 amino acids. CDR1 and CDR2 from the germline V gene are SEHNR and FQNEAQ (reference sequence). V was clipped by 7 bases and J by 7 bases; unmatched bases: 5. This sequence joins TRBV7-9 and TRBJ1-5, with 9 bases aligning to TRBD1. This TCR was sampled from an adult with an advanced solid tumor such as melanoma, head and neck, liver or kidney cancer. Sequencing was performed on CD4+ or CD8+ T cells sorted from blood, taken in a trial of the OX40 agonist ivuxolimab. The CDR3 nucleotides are TGTGCCAGCACCGAACAGGGGGCACAGCCCCAGCATTTT. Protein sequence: CASTEQGAQPQHF.